Reported below is one TCR beta chain. Its antigen is currently unknown. The data are from a study of cytomegalovirus exposure and HLA in healthy donors. The PCR contained 60 Vbeta and 13 Jbeta primers. TCRdb's copy holds only in-frame clones and misses some; the assay was immunoSEQ multiplex PCR. There are 150,000 to 200,000 clones in the sample; around 77% occur only once, and around 1.5% lies in the top ten. Study-wide results and limits: TCR beta chain V- and J-gene trimming was linked, in a later analysis, to a missense variant in DCLRE1C. Differences between HLA loci emerged in a later analysis of TCR association rates, with DRB1 most and HLA-C fewest. Donors were assumed by presence/absence analyses to have roughly uniform sequencing depth. Most TCR beta V segments were productive about 90% or about 30% of the time in an earlier analysis.

Sequences were obtained from PBMCs. The clonotype originates from a woman aged 30 to 39 in good health and CMV-seronegative.

CDR3 bases: TGTGCCAGCAGAGCTTACGGGGGTGTGGGCGGCTACACCTTC. Translating it yields CASRAYGGVGGYTF. V gene TRBV7-9 combines with J gene TRBJ1-2, with D tentatively TRBD1 (5 bases). V was shortened by 6 bases and J by 8 bases, with 19 bases between the two germline ends. This CDR3 contains 14 residues. The germline gives CDR1 SEHNR, CDR2 FQNEAQ (reference sequence).